The 26 T cell receptor beta chains below were found in one sample sequenced in a study of T cell responses to AZD1222 COVID-19 vaccine. Clones were read by immunoSEQ multiplex PCR, and TCRdb kept only the in-frame ones, dropping some. Here the sample spans under 200,000 clones, 94% being singletons. The sequences come from peripheral blood, collected on day 0 of AZD1222 vaccination. Receptors were obtained from an adult in good health.

V usage is TRBV5-5 and J usage is TRBJ2-2; possibly TRBD2 for D (6 bases). Germline lookup yields CDR1 SGHKS and CDR2 YYEKEE (reference sequence). CDR3 length equals 12 residues. V gave up 2 bases and J gave up 8 bases, with 7 bases separating them. CDR3 amino acids: CASSFAGGELFF. CDR3 in DNA: TGTGCCAGCAGCTTTGCGGGAGGGGAGCTGTTTTTT.

J is TRBJ1-1 and V is TRBV19; TRBD1 matches 9 bases. CDR3 size: 18 residues. Germline CDR1 and CDR2: LNHDA and SQIVND (reference sequence). V lost 7 bases to trimming and J lost 2 bases; unmatched junction nucleotides: 17. The CDR3 region has the DNA TGTGCCAGTACCGATAGGGTGGACAGGGGAAACGGTAACACTGAAGCTTTCTTT. It yields the protein CASTDRVDRGNGNTEAFF.

The rearrangement joins TRBV27 to TRBJ2-7, with 12 bases that match TRBD2. Trimming took 9 bases from V and 4 from J; bases not matched to a gene: 4. CDR1 MNHEY and CDR2 SMNVEV come from the germline V gene (reference sequence). This CDR3 comprises 13 residues. The CDR3 DNA sequence: TGTGCCAGTCAAGGACTAGCGGGATACGAGCAGTACTTC. Translating it yields CASQGLAGYEQYF.

The chain joins TRBV9 to TRBJ2-7; the match to TRBD2 covers 8 bases. The germline V gene has CDR1 SGDLS and CDR2 YYNGEE. The junction had 6 bases not matched to a gene; V was cut back by 4 bases and J by 3 bases. The CDR3 is made up of 14 amino acids. CDR3 sequence: CASSPGGLDYEQYF. CDR3 nucleotide sequence: TGTGCCAGCAGCCCCGGGGGACTAGACTACGAGCAGTACTTC.

This clone is a singleton in its sample. This rearrangement joins TRBV9 to TRBJ1-1; a weak D match, TRBD1 (6 bases). Germline V lookup: CDR1 SGDLS, CDR2 YYNGEE. This CDR3 region has 13 residues. V lost 0 bases, J lost 3 bases, and 6 bases lay in between. The CDR3 reads CASSVDRDTEAFF. For the CDR3, the DNA is TGTGCCAGCAGCGTAGACAGGGACACTGAAGCTTTCTTT.

The chain uses TRBV5-1 and TRBJ2-7, with D perhaps TRBD2 (5 bases). Trimming removed 0 bases at V and 1 base at J, with 14 bases between. Germline values: CDR1 SGHRS, CDR2 YFSETQ. CDR3 length: 16 amino acids. Here the CDR3 reads CASSLAYLGVSYEQYF. The CDR3 DNA sequence: TGCGCCAGCAGCTTGGCCTATTTGGGAGTATCCTACGAGCAGTACTTC.

This sequence joins TRBV10-1 and TRBJ2-2; either TRBD1 or TRBD2 may fit D (5 bases each). CDR1 and CDR2 from the germline V gene are WNHNN and SYGVQD (reference sequence). Deletions cut 5 bases from V and 4 bases from J, with 11 bases between. The CDR3 has 14 amino acids. The chain's CDR3 is CASSTGTITGELFF. CDR3 in DNA: TGCGCCAGCAGTACCGGGACCATCACCGGGGAGCTGTTTTTT.

The chain joins TRBV6-1 to TRBJ2-7, with D maybe TRBD2 (5 bases). Germline V gene lookup returns CDR1 MNHNS and CDR2 SASEGT. Between the trimmed V and J ends, which lost 0 bases and 3 bases, there was a span of 21 bases. The CDR3 is 18 amino acids. The CDR3 DNA reads TGTGCCAGCAGTGAAGCCCCCCCTTTAGGAGAGGGCTACTACGAGCAGTACTTC. It specifies CASSEAPPLGEGYYEQYF.

The chain employs TRBV2 and TRBJ2-2, with 9 bases that match TRBD1. Trimming at V came to 7 bases and at J to 4 bases, leaving 10 bases not matched to a gene. Germline loops: CDR1 SNHLY, CDR2 FYNNEI. The CDR3 consists of 16 residues. CDR3: CASKMGTGFSTGELFF. The CDR3 DNA reads as TGTGCCAGCAAGATGGGGACAGGGTTTTCCACCGGGGAGCTGTTTTTT.

The gene calls are TRBV27 and TRBJ1-5; TRBD1 is a possible D gene (6 bases). V shed 4 bases and J shed 5 bases, with 18 bases lying between them. This CDR3 is 16 amino acids long. Germline V CDR1 and CDR2: MNHEY, SMNVEV (reference sequence). CDR3: CASSSYRARDHQPQHF. The CDR3 DNA is TGTGCCAGCAGTTCCTACAGGGCCCGAGACCATCAGCCCCAGCATTTT.

The rearrangement joins TRBV6-5 to TRBJ1-1; perhaps TRBD1 as D (5 bases). Trimming left V 6 bases short and J 5 bases short, with 13 bases between. CDR1 MNHEY and CDR2 SVGAGI come from the germline V gene. There are 13 residues in the CDR3. CDR3 sequence (DNA): TGTGCCAGCAGAAGCCTCGGGGGGACTGAAGCTTTCTTT. Its translation: CASRSLGGTEAFF.

This chain connects TRBV23-1 to TRBJ2-2; D is unresolved. TRBV23-1 is recorded as an ORF, its role being uncertain. The CDR3 is 12 amino acids. V was pared by 9 bases and J by 7 bases, with 12 bases between. The CDR3 bases are TGCGCCAGTACTACGCCGGGCGGGGAGCTGTTTTTT. Translated, it gives CASTTPGGELFF.

In regard to this clone: Other DNA sequences in this specimen translate into the identical CDR3. This chain uses TRBV6-1 with TRBJ1-1, with a tentative D call TRBD1 (5 bases). Between the trimmed V and J ends, which lost 0 bases and 5 bases, there was a span of 10 bases. CDR3 size: 14 residues. The germline gives CDR1 MNHNS, CDR2 SASEGT. The CDR3 DNA is TGTGCCAGCAGTGAAGCGCGGGGCCAGACTGAAGCTTTCTTT. Its translation: CASSEARGQTEAFF.

Only a few counts were recorded for this clone. The CDR3 reads CASSPTGPYGYTF. CDR3 DNA: TGTGCCAGCAGCCCGACAGGTCCCTATGGCTACACCTTC. The chain employs TRBV2 and TRBJ1-2; D perhaps matches TRBD1 (6 bases). This CDR3 has 13 amino acids. V was cut by 6 bases and J by 4 bases, with 12 bases left in between. The germline V gene encodes CDR1 SNHLY and CDR2 FYNNEI.

The CDR3 coding sequence is TGTGCCAGCAAGGAGGTGAGGAACACCGGGGAGCTGTTTTTT. This translates into CASKEVRNTGELFF. J is TRBJ2-2 and V is TRBV27, with D possibly TRBD2 on 5 matching bases. The CDR3 length is 14 residues. Trimming cost V 7 bases and J 1 base, with 10 bases left between them. Germline CDR1 MNHEY, CDR2 SMNVEV (reference sequence).

The genes are TRBV5-1 and TRBJ2-7; D remains unclear. CDR1 is SGHRS, CDR2 YFSETQ, per germline. Trimming shortened V by 4 bases and J by 3 bases, and 8 bases separated the two germline ends. The CDR3 totals 12 residues. CDR3 DNA: TGCGCCAGCAGCCCGGACGACTACGAGCAGTACTTC. It specifies CASSPDDYEQYF.

The chain carries TRBV14 and TRBJ1-2, with D unresolved. This CDR3 contains 13 residues. Germline loops: CDR1 SGHDN, CDR2 FVKESK. Trimming took 5 bases from V and 2 from J, leaving 9 bases between them. The CDR3 DNA sequence: TGTGCCAGCAGCTCACGGGCGAACTATGGCTACACCTTC. Translating it yields CASSSRANYGYTF.

The V call is TRBV3-1 (or the pseudogene TRBV3-2), the J call TRBJ2-7, with D possibly TRBD1 on 6 matching bases. CDR3 length: 13 residues. V was clipped by 0 bases and J by 9 bases, with 12 bases between them. CDR1 and CDR2 from the germline V gene are LGHDT and YNNKEL (reference sequence). CDR3 protein: CASSQDIGTPQYF. The CDR3 DNA is TGTGCCAGCAGCCAAGATATAGGGACACCGCAGTACTTC.

The chain employs TRBV18 and TRBJ1-1, with D possibly being TRBD1 (5 bases). The germline CDR1 and CDR2 sequences are KGHSH and LQKENI. This CDR3 contains 13 residues. Between the trimmed V and J ends, which lost 8 bases and 1 base, there was a span of 11 bases. The CDR3 region is CASLQDPNTEAFF. The CDR3, as DNA: TGTGCCAGCCTACAGGACCCGAACACTGAAGCTTTCTTT. The full variable domain, its missing parts supplied by reference TRBV18 and TRBJ1-1, is NAGVMQNPRHLVRRRGQEARLRCSPMKGHSHVYWYRQLPEEGLKFMVYLQKENIIDESGMPKERFSAEFPKEGPSILRIQQVVRGDSAAYFCASLQDPNTEAFFGQGTRLTVV.

The V call is TRBV19, the J call TRBJ1-1, with D hard to call. There are 15 residues in the CDR3. Per germline, CDR1 LNHDA and CDR2 SQIVND (reference sequence). V lost 3 bases to trimming and J lost 2 bases, with 13 bases between them. For the CDR3, the DNA is TGTGCCAGTAGTATCTGGCCAGCTACAAACACTGAAGCTTTCTTT. Translating gives CASSIWPATNTEAFF. Combining the CDR3 with reference TRBV19 and TRBJ1-1 gives the whole variable domain DGGITQSPKYLFRKEGQNVTLSCEQNLNHDAMYWYRQDPGQGLRLIYYSQIVNDFQKGDIAEGYSVSREKKESFPLTVTSAQKNPTAFYLCASSIWPATNTEAFFGQGTRLTVV.

J is TRBJ2-1 and V is TRBV10-3; 11 bases are a match to TRBD2. Germline CDR1 reads ENHRY; CDR2 reads SYGVKD. Unmatched junction bases numbered 2, after V lost 6 bases and J lost 7 bases. The CDR3 length is 13 residues. CDR3 sequence: CAIRVAGGNEQFF. As DNA, the CDR3 is TGTGCCATCAGGGTAGCGGGAGGGAATGAGCAGTTCTTC.

J is TRBJ1-1 and V is TRBV7-3; D gene uncertain. This CDR3 is 16 amino acids long. Germline V gene data show CDR1 as SGHTA and CDR2 as FQGTGA. V was cut by 4 bases and J by 3 bases, with 18 bases left in between. CDR3 sequence: CASSYAGGRLHTEAFF. CDR3 coding DNA: TGTGCCAGCAGCTATGCTGGAGGCAGGTTACACACTGAAGCTTTCTTT.

This clone was recorded once. This chain uses TRBV19 with TRBJ1-4; D possibly corresponds to TRBD1 (6 bases). Trimming cost V 5 bases and J 6 bases, with 16 bases left between them. CDR3 size: 15 residues. Germline CDR1 and CDR2: LNHDA and SQIVND (reference sequence). CDR3 amino acids: CASSPWTAGDEKLFF. As DNA, the CDR3 is TGTGCCAGTAGTCCTTGGACAGCTGGAGATGAAAAACTGTTTTTT.

The chain links TRBV19 to TRBJ2-3; 9 nucleotides line up with TRBD1. Trimming at V came to 3 bases and at J to 6 bases, leaving 4 bases not matched to a gene. Per germline, CDR1 LNHDA and CDR2 SQIVND (reference sequence). The CDR3 is made up of 14 amino acids. CDR3 sequence (DNA): TGTGCCAGTAGTATTAACAGGGGGCCGGATACGCAGTATTTT. It is translated as CASSINRGPDTQYF.

This chain uses TRBV3-1 (or the pseudogene TRBV3-2) with TRBJ1-2; possibly TRBD1 for D (5 bases). Germline CDR1 is LGHDT and CDR2 is YNNKEL (reference sequence). Trimming cost V 4 bases and J 10 bases, with 16 bases left between them. This CDR3 is 13 amino acids long. DNA of the CDR3: TGTGCCAGCAGCCCATCGGGGGGGAGCGACTACACCTTC. This codes for CASSPSGGSDYTF.

V gene TRBV15 combines with J gene TRBJ1-2, with no clear D. CDR1 and CDR2 (germline): LNHNV, YYDKDF (reference sequence). V shed 1 base and J shed 8 bases, with 17 bases lying between them. CDR3 length equals 15 residues. CDR3 sequence reads: CATSRAGSTSRGYTF. The DNA for the CDR3 is TGTGCCACCAGCAGAGCAGGCAGCACCTCACGGGGCTACACCTTC.